This T cell receptor beta chain appears in the sequencing data of a study of beta chain features in type 1 diabetes. Sampling consisted of one heparinised blood draw per donor, averaging roughly 0.12 L. Once sorted, every population was more than 98% pure. The V gene lost 1 base and the J gene lost 7 bases, with 13 bases spanning the gap. From germline, CDR1 is LNHDA and CDR2 SQIVND (reference sequence). The CDR3 runs to 14 residues. The sample holds one count of this clone. Its antigen is not known. As every portion of the isolated RNA was reverse transcribed, the sequencing read expressed TCRB transcripts. Profiling relied on immunoSEQ multiplex PCR, and the TCRdb table lists in-frame clones only, not all of them. The sample lists roughly 100,000 clones; under 30% were seen once. Study-level points and caveats: Shortening of TCRB CDR3s, moderate but significant, appeared in all four CD4+ subsets of Type 1 diabetes patients.

This TCR came from a woman between 18 and 30 years old with type 1 diabetes. The chain carries TRBV19 and TRBJ1-1; D unclear. The sample consisted of central memory CD4+ T cells from blood. The CDR3 reads CASSIGWEAIEAFF. CDR3 sequence (DNA): TGTGCCAGTAGTATAGGATGGGAGGCTATTGAAGCTTTCTTT.